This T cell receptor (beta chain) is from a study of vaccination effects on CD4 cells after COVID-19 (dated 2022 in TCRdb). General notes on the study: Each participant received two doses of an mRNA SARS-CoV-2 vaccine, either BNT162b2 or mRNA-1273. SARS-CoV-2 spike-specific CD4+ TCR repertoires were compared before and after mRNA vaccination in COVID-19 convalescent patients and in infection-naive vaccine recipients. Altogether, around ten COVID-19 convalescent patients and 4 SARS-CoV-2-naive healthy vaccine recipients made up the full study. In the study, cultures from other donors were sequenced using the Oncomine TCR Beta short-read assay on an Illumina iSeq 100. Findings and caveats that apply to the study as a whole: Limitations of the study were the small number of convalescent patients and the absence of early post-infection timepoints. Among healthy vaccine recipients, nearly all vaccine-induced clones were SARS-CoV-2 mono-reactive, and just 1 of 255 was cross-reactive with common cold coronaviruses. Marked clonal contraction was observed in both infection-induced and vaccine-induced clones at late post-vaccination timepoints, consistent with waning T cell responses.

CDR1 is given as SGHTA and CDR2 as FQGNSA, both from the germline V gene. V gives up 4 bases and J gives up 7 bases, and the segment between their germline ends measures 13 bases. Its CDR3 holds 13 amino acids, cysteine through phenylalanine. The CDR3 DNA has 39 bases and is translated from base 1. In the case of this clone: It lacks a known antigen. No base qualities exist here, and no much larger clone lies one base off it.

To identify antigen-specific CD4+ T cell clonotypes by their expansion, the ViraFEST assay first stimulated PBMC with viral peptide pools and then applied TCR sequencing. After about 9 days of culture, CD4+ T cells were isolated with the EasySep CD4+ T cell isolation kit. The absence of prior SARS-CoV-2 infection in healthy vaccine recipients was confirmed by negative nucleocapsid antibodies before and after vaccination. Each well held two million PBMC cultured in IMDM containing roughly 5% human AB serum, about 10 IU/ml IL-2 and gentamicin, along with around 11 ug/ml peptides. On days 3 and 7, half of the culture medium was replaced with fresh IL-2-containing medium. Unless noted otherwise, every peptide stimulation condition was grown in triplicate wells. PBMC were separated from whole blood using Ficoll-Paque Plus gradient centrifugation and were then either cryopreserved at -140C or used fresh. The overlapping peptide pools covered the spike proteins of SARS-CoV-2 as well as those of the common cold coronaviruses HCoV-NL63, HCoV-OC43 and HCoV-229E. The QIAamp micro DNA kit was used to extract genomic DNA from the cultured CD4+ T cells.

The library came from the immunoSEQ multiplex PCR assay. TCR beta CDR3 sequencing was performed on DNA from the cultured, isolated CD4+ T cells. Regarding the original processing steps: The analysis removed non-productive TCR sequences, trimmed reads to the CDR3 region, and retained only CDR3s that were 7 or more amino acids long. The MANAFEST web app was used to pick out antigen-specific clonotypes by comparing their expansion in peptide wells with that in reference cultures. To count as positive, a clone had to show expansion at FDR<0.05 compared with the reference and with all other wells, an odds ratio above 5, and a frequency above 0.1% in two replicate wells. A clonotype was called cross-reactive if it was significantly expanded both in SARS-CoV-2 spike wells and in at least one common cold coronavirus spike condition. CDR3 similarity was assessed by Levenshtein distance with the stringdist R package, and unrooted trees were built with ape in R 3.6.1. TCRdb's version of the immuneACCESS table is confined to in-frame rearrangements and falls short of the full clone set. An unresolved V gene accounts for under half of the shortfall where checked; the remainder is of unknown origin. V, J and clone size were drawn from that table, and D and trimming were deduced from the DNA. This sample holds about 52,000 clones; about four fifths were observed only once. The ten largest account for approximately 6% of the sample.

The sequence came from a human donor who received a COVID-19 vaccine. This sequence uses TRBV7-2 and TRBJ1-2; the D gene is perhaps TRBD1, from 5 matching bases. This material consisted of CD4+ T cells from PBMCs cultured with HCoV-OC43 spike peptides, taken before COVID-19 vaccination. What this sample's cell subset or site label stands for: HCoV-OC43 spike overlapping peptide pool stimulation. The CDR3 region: CASSYPGLGGYTF. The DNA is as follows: TGTGCCAGCAGCTACCCAGGGTTGGGTGGCTACACCTTC. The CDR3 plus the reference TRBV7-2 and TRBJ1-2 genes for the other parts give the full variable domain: GAGVSQSPSNKVTEKGKDVELRCDPISGHTALYWYRQSLGQGLEFLIYFQGNSAPDKSGLPSDRFSAERTGGSVSTLTIQRTQQEDSAVYLCASSYPGLGGYTFGSGTRLTVV.